One and the same sample provided the 28 T cell receptor beta chains below, sequenced in a study of Ad26.COV2.S vaccination and SARS-CoV-2 variants. Treatment here: 15 to 20 received Ad26.COV2.S at low or high dose, single or two shots; 5 received placebo; per-sample allocation not given. Specimens were obtained on day 63 following the first vaccine or placebo injection. Clones were read by immunoSEQ multiplex PCR, and TCRdb kept only the in-frame ones, dropping some. There are roughly 460,000 clones in the sample; 80% to 90% occur only once, and 1.7% lies in the top ten. This specimen consisted of peripheral blood, obtained in a trial of Ad26.COV2.S vaccine versus placebo. The receptors stem from a person aged 18-65 years who received the Ad26.COV2.S COVID-19 vaccine or a placebo.

This rearrangement joins TRBV5-1 to TRBJ1-4; 9 bases fit TRBD1. V lost 1 base to trimming and J lost 5 bases; unmatched junction nucleotides: 3. Germline loops: CDR1 SGHRS, CDR2 YFSETQ. The length of the CDR3 is 15 residues. Here the CDR3 DNA reads TGCGCCAGCAGCTTGTTTGGACAGGGGAATGAAAAACTGTTTTTT. As protein: CASSLFGQGNEKLFF.

This sequence joins TRBV28 and TRBJ2-3; weak D call: TRBD2 (5 bases). The germline V gene encodes CDR1 MDHEN and CDR2 SYDVKM. The CDR3 has 15 residues. V was clipped by 3 bases and J by 0 bases, with 10 bases between them. The CDR3: CASSFPDSSTDTQYF. CDR3 sequence (DNA): TGTGCCAGCAGTTTTCCGGACTCTAGCACAGATACGCAGTATTTT.

This clone was recorded only once. This chain connects TRBV3-1 (or the pseudogene TRBV3-2) to TRBJ2-1, with D possibly TRBD1 on 6 matching bases. Germline CDR1 is LGHDT and CDR2 is YNNKEL (reference sequence). The CDR3 is 13 residues long. V was trimmed by 5 bases and J by 8 bases, leaving 13 bases between them. The DNA of the CDR3 is TGTGCCAGCAGCACCGACAGGTTCGATGAGCAGTTCTTC. Encoded protein: CASSTDRFDEQFF.

The V and J genes are TRBV15 and TRBJ1-2, with a tentative D call TRBD1 (5 bases). Per the germline V gene, CDR1 is LNHNV and CDR2 is YYDKDF (reference sequence). CDR3 length: 16 residues. V was clipped by 2 bases and J by 8 bases, with 21 bases between them. As DNA, the CDR3 is TGTGCCACCAGCAGATATGACAGAGTCGATGTGAAAGGCTACACCTTC. Translation: CATSRYDRVDVKGYTF.

V gene TRBV4-2 combines with J gene TRBJ1-4; D gene uncertain. With 0 bases removed from V and 7 bases from J, the gap between germline ends came to 9 bases. There are 14 residues in the CDR3. In germline, CDR1 is LGHNA, CDR2 YNFKEQ. In DNA form, the CDR3 reads TGTGCCAGCAGCCAAGATAGGCCCTCTGAAAAACTGTTTTTT. It specifies CASSQDRPSEKLFF.

The genes are TRBV7-3 and TRBJ2-2; D not certain. Trimming removed 3 bases at V and 7 bases at J, with 12 bases between. The CDR3 covers 14 residues. Looked up from germline, CDR1 is SGHTA and CDR2 is FQGTGA. The CDR3 loop reads CASSFWSGHGELFF. The CDR3, as DNA: TGTGCCAGCAGCTTCTGGTCTGGGCACGGGGAGCTGTTTTTT.

The chain couples TRBV30 to TRBJ1-2, with no clear D. Germline CDR1 is GTSNPN and CDR2 is SVGIG (reference sequence). V was pared by 2 bases and J by 3 bases, with 16 bases between. This CDR3 is built from 15 residues. CDR3 residues: CAWSFNLGSDYGYTF. As DNA, the CDR3 is TGTGCCTGGAGTTTTAACCTCGGGAGCGACTATGGCTACACCTTC.

CDR3 sequence reads: CASDQEAGANYGYTF. Written as DNA, the CDR3 is TGTGCCAGCGACCAGGAGGCAGGCGCTAACTATGGCTACACCTTC. V usage is TRBV7-2 and J usage is TRBJ1-2; D unclear. Germline assignment: CDR1 SGHTA and CDR2 FQGNSA. This CDR3 is built from 15 residues. Trimming removed 8 bases from V and 0 bases from J, with 16 bases in between.

In DNA form, the CDR3 reads TGTGCCAGCAGTTCTCTAGGGAATGAGCAGTTCTTC. Translated: CASSSLGNEQFF. The genes are TRBV27 and TRBJ2-1; D is uncertain. The ends were cut back, 4 bases at V and 7 bases at J, with 8 bases in the middle. The CDR3 contains 12 residues. CDR1 is MNHEY and CDR2 is SMNVEV in the germline V gene (reference sequence).

The chain uses TRBV27 and TRBJ1-1; D gene unclear. This CDR3 region has 16 residues. V gave up 5 bases and J gave up 5 bases, with 21 bases separating them. Germline V CDR1 and CDR2: MNHEY, SMNVEV (reference sequence). The CDR3 reads CASSPGSLDRRTEAFF. The CDR3 region has the DNA TGTGCCAGCAGTCCTGGGTCCTTGGACCGGAGGACTGAAGCTTTCTTT.

This clone came up once. The CDR3 coding sequence is TGCAGTGCTAGTGATCGGAATCAGCCCCAGCATTTT. Amino acid sequence: CSASDRNQPQHF. The chain employs TRBV20-1 and TRBJ1-5; D is undetermined. The ends were cut back, 3 bases at V and 4 bases at J, with 7 bases in the middle. The length of the CDR3 is 12 residues. Germline CDR1 and CDR2: DFQATT and SNEGSKA (reference sequence).

This clone was recorded a few times. This chain connects TRBV3-1 (or the pseudogene TRBV3-2) to TRBJ2-7; TRBD2 matches 7 bases. Germline V gene lookup returns CDR1 LGHDT and CDR2 YNNKEL (reference sequence). The CDR3 totals 16 residues. V shed 4 bases, J shed 0 bases, and the junction held 9 bases outside the gene matches. CDR3 protein: CASSRSSGGTSYEQYF. The CDR3 DNA sequence: TGTGCCAGCAGCCGGTCGTCGGGGGGAACCTCCTACGAGCAGTACTTC.

V gene TRBV3-1 (or the pseudogene TRBV3-2) combines with J gene TRBJ1-2; the match to TRBD1 covers 11 bases. CDR1 LGHDT and CDR2 YNNKEL come from the germline V gene (reference sequence). With 1 base clipped from V and 7 bases from J, the junction kept 5 bases outside the gene matches. The CDR3 length is 15 residues. CDR3 amino acids: CASSQVMGTGGGYTF. CDR3 nucleotides: TGTGCCAGCAGCCAAGTTATGGGGACAGGGGGTGGCTACACCTTC.

J is TRBJ2-7 and V is TRBV6-1, with TRBD1 as a possible D gene (6 bases). CDR3 length: 14 residues. V lost 3 bases to trimming and J lost 1 base, with 10 bases between them. Germline lookup yields CDR1 MNHNS and CDR2 SASEGT. The CDR3 protein is CASSDIQGSYEQYF. In nucleotides, the CDR3 is TGTGCCAGCAGTGACATACAGGGATCCTACGAGCAGTACTTC.

The V and J genes are TRBV6-6 and TRBJ2-7, with 9 positions matching TRBD2. Germline CDR1 is MNHNY and CDR2 is SVGAGI (reference sequence). The junction had 9 bases not matched to a gene; V was cut back by 8 bases and J by 4 bases. The CDR3 runs 14 residues. CDR3 sequence (DNA): TGTGCCAGCCTACCGGGACTAGCATTTTACGAGCAGTACTTC. The encoded protein is CASLPGLAFYEQYF.

The rearrangement joins TRBV20-1 to TRBJ2-5; TRBD2 matches 10 bases. From germline, CDR1 is DFQATT and CDR2 SNEGSKA (reference sequence). V shed 3 bases, J shed 2 bases, and the junction held 3 bases outside the gene matches. This CDR3 has 14 residues. CDR3 coding DNA: TGCAGTGCTAGTATAGCGGGAGGTCAAGAGACCCAGTACTTC. Amino acids: CSASIAGGQETQYF.

The genes are TRBV28 and TRBJ1-5; the D is unclear. V was cut by 1 base and J by 4 bases, with 17 bases left in between. CDR1 MDHEN and CDR2 SYDVKM come from the germline V gene. The CDR3 is 17 amino acids. CDR3 nucleotides: TGTGCCAGCAGTTTATTACAACTCGGGCGCAAAAATCAGCCCCAGCATTTT. Translation: CASSLLQLGRKNQPQHF.

The chain employs TRBV9 and TRBJ1-5; maybe TRBD1 (6 bases). The CDR3 consists of 17 residues. CDR1 is SGDLS, CDR2 YYNGEE, per germline. Trimming cost V 3 bases and J 1 base, with 17 bases left between them. The CDR3 region is CASSASRGGGSNQPQHF. The CDR3 DNA follows: TGTGCCAGCAGCGCCTCCAGGGGAGGGGGAAGCAATCAGCCCCAGCATTTT. The full variable domain, with the rest looked up from reference TRBV9 and TRBJ1-5, is DSGVTQTPKHLITATGQRVTLRCSPRSGDLSVYWYQQSLDQGLQFLIQYYNGEERAKGNILERFSAQQFPDLHSELNLSSLELGDSALYFCASSASRGGGSNQPQHFGDGTRLSIL.

CDR3 sequence reads: CASSLQGYLGGYTF. In DNA, the CDR3 is TGTGCCAGCAGCTTACAAGGGTACCTAGGGGGCTACACCTTC. The rearrangement links TRBV11-2 to TRBJ1-2; D not certain. The germline V and J ends were trimmed by 2 bases and 8 bases, with 15 bases remaining between them. The CDR3 sequence is 14 residues long. Germline assignment: CDR1 SGHAT and CDR2 FQNNGV. Looking up the rest from reference TRBV11-2 and TRBJ1-2 gives the full variable domain: EAGVAQSPRYKIIEKRQSVAFWCNPISGHATLYWYQQILGQGPKLLIQFQNNGVVDDSQLPKDRFSAERLKGVDSTLKIQPAKLEDSAVYLCASSLQGYLGGYTFGSGTRLTVV.

This chain connects TRBV28 to TRBJ1-3, with a tentative D call TRBD1 (5 bases). The CDR3 runs to 15 residues. Per germline, CDR1 MDHEN and CDR2 SYDVKM. With 2 bases removed from V and 0 bases from J, the gap between germline ends came to 8 bases. This CDR3 reads CASSLHGGSGNTIYF. The CDR3, as DNA: TGTGCCAGCAGTTTACATGGGGGCTCTGGAAACACCATATATTTT.

The V call is TRBV11-2, the J call TRBJ2-1; D possibly uses TRBD1 or TRBD2 (7 bases each). The germline V gene encodes CDR1 SGHAT and CDR2 FQNNGV. V lost 3 bases and J lost 7, with 16 bases in between. There are 15 residues in the CDR3. The CDR3 nucleotides read TGTGCCAGCAGCTTCCGACAGGGAGGGATGAATGAGCAGTTCTTC. It is translated as CASSFRQGGMNEQFF. Variable domain in full (rest from reference TRBV11-2 and TRBJ2-1): EAGVAQSPRYKIIEKRQSVAFWCNPISGHATLYWYQQILGQGPKLLIQFQNNGVVDDSQLPKDRFSAERLKGVDSTLKIQPAKLEDSAVYLCASSFRQGGMNEQFFGPGTRLTVL.

The chain employs TRBV30 and TRBJ2-2, with D unresolved. The CDR3 spans 13 residues. CDR1 GTSNPN and CDR2 SVGIG come from the germline V gene (reference sequence). Trimming left V 0 bases short and J 6 bases short, with 8 bases between. This CDR3 is CAWSVVAAGELFF. CDR3 nucleotides: TGTGCCTGGAGTGTTGTGGCGGCCGGGGAGCTGTTTTTT.

The V call is TRBV3-1 (or the pseudogene TRBV3-2), the J call TRBJ2-1; D uncertain. This CDR3 contains 18 residues. CDR1 is LGHDT and CDR2 is YNNKEL in the germline V gene (reference sequence). Trimming stripped 1 base from V and 0 bases from J, with 16 bases between. The CDR3: CASSQGSRRDRSYNEQFF. As DNA, the CDR3 is TGTGCCAGCAGCCAAGGATCTCGTAGGGATCGCTCCTACAATGAGCAGTTCTTC.

This chain connects TRBV18 to TRBJ1-1, with a weak D call TRBD1 (5 bases). This CDR3 region has 17 residues. Germline values: CDR1 KGHSH, CDR2 LQKENI. Trimming shortened V by 0 bases and J by 1 base, and 15 bases separated the two germline ends. The CDR3 DNA reads as TGTGCCAGCTCACCACCATATGGGGGGAGAGGGAACACTGAAGCTTTCTTT. It encodes CASSPPYGGRGNTEAFF. Looking up the rest from reference TRBV18 and TRBJ1-1 gives the full variable domain: NAGVMQNPRHLVRRRGQEARLRCSPMKGHSHVYWYRQLPEEGLKFMVYLQKENIIDESGMPKERFSAEFPKEGPSILRIQQVVRGDSAAYFCASSPPYGGRGNTEAFFGQGTRLTVV.

V usage is TRBV7-2 and J usage is TRBJ2-7; TRBD1 might be the D (6 bases). Trimming removed 7 bases at V and 3 bases at J, with 16 bases between. CDR1 and CDR2 from the germline V gene are SGHTA and FQGNSA. This CDR3 is 14 amino acids long. The CDR3 sequence is CASTPGQGSYEQYF. Written as DNA, the CDR3 is TGTGCCAGCACTCCGGGGCAGGGGAGCTACGAGCAGTACTTC.

The chain couples TRBV25-1 to TRBJ1-2, with 8 bases lining up with TRBD1. CDR3 size: 12 residues. Germline CDR1 reads MGHDK; CDR2 reads SYGVNS. V shed 8 bases and J 6 bases; nucleotides not matched to a gene: 5. The CDR3 is CASAGGADGYTF. The CDR3 DNA is TGTGCCAGCGCAGGGGGCGCGGATGGCTACACCTTC.

The chain recombines TRBV30 with TRBJ2-5; 8 bases are a match to TRBD2. J lost 1 base, V lost 7 bases, and 5 bases had no gene match. CDR1 GTSNPN and CDR2 SVGIG come from the germline V gene (reference sequence). This CDR3 is built from 13 residues. This chain's CDR3 is CAYISGVQETQYF. In DNA, the CDR3 is TGTGCCTACATTAGCGGGGTCCAAGAGACCCAGTACTTC.

J is TRBJ2-3 and V is TRBV6-6, with 11 bases that match TRBD2. Germline V gives CDR1 MNHNY, CDR2 SVGAGI (reference sequence). V was pared by 4 bases and J by 3 bases, with 6 bases of the junction left unmatched. The CDR3 has 16 amino acids. The CDR3 is CASSWGLAAGTDTQYF. Written as DNA, the CDR3 is TGTGCCAGCAGTTGGGGACTAGCGGCCGGAACAGATACGCAGTATTTT.